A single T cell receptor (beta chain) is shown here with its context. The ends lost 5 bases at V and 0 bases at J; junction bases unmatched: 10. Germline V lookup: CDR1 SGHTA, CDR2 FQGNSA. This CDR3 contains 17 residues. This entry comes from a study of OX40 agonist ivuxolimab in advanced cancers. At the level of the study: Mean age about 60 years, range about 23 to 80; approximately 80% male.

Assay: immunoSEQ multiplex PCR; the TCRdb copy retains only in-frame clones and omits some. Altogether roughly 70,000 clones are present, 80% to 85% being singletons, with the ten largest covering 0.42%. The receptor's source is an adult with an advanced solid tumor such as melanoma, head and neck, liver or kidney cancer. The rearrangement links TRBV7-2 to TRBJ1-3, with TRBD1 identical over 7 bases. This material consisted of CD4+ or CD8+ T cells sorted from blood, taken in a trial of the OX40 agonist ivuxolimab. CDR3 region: CASSHRETGISGNTIYF. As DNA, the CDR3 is TGTGCCAGCAGCCACCGAGAGACAGGGATCTCTGGAAACACCATATATTTT.